These T cell receptor beta chains were read from a single sample in a study of Ad26.COV2.S vaccination and SARS-CoV-2 variants. The data were produced by immunoSEQ multiplex PCR, yet TCRdb's version contains in-frame clones alone and is incomplete. This sample has around 450,000 clones, with 89% found just once. The specimen was peripheral blood, collected in a trial of Ad26.COV2.S vaccine versus placebo. All receptors come from a person aged 18-65 years who received the Ad26.COV2.S COVID-19 vaccine or a placebo. CDR3s include the opening cysteine and the closing phenylalanine or tryptophan. Each record gives: D gene, J gene, CDR3 length, clone size, V gene, CDR3 protein, CDR3 DNA. The D gene is left open where the match is weak. Some rows mark clone size as missing; the rest say once, few, many or name a class of expanded clone.

D: .; J: TRBJ2-7; length: 14; size: once; V: TRBV5-1; CDR3: CASSFPGSAYEQYF; DNA: TGCGCCAGCAGCTTTCCGGGATCAGCCTACGAGCAGTACTTC
D: .; J: TRBJ2-7; length: 13; size: .; V: TRBV29-1; CDR3: CSVATGLGDEQYF; DNA: TGCAGCGTCGCGACTGGGCTGGGGGACGAGCAGTACTTC
D: TRBD1; J: TRBJ1-3; length: 15; size: .; V: TRBV5-8; CDR3: CASSSGTGYGNTIYF; DNA: TGTGCCAGCAGCTCCGGGACAGGGTACGGAAACACCATATATTTT
D: .; J: TRBJ2-5; length: 13; size: .; V: TRBV30; CDR3: CAWYRWGAETQYF; DNA: TGTGCCTGGTATAGGTGGGGCGCGGAGACCCAGTACTTC
D: TRBD2; J: TRBJ2-3; length: 13; size: .; V: TRBV6-5; CDR3: CASTSRGDSSRYF; DNA: TGTGCCAGCACCTCCCGGGGGGACTCTAGCCGGTATTTT
D: .; J: TRBJ2-2; length: 16; size: .; V: TRBV11-1; CDR3: CASSQGRFTNTGELFF; DNA: TGTGCCAGCAGCCAGGGACGATTCACGAACACCGGGGAGCTGTTTTTT
D: .; J: TRBJ2-1; length: 16; size: many; V: TRBV2; CDR3: CASSEGTSLVHNEQFF; DNA: TGTGCCAGCAGTGAAGGAACTAGCTTAGTCCACAATGAGCAGTTCTTC
D: .; J: TRBJ1-1; length: 12; size: once; V: TRBV19; CDR3: CASSITGIRSFF; DNA: TGTGCCAGTAGTATAACAGGGATCCGCTCTTTCTTT
D: .; J: TRBJ2-2; length: 15; size: .; V: TRBV5-1; CDR3: CASSLEGLPTGELFF; DNA: TGCGCCAGCAGCTTGGAGGGGTTACCCACCGGGGAGCTGTTTTTT
D: TRBD1; J: TRBJ2-7; length: 11; size: .; V: TRBV6-2/TRBV6-3; CDR3: CASSYLGQLVF; DNA: TGTGCCAGCAGTTACCTGGGACAGTTAGTTTTC
D: TRBD1; J: TRBJ2-3; length: 15; size: .; V: TRBV29-1; CDR3: CSALPGQTYTDTQYF; DNA: TGCAGCGCCCTGCCGGGACAGACCTATACAGATACGCAGTATTTT
D: .; J: TRBJ1-3; length: 15; size: .; V: TRBV6-1; CDR3: CASREERDGGNTIYF; DNA: TGTGCCAGCAGAGAAGAGAGGGACGGTGGAAACACCATATATTTT
D: .; J: TRBJ2-5; length: 14; size: .; V: TRBV2; CDR3: CASHRTANQETQYF; DNA: TGTGCCAGCCATAGGACAGCAAACCAAGAGACCCAGTACTTC
D: .; J: TRBJ2-2; length: 16; size: .; V: TRBV4-3; CDR3: CASSQRVTDRAGELFF; DNA: TGCGCCAGCAGCCAACGGGTGACTGATAGGGCCGGGGAGCTGTTTTTT
D: .; J: TRBJ1-6; length: 14; size: .; V: TRBV9; CDR3: CASSVARGGTSLHF; DNA: TGTGCCAGCAGTGTAGCAAGGGGGGGAACCTCCCTCCACTTT
D: .; J: TRBJ2-5; length: 13; size: .; V: TRBV15; CDR3: CATSREGLETQYF; DNA: TGTGCCACCAGCAGGGAGGGTTTGGAGACCCAGTACTTC
D: .; J: TRBJ1-5; length: 14; size: .; V: TRBV28; CDR3: CASRPPDNVQPQHF; DNA: TGTGCCAGCAGACCACCGGACAATGTCCAGCCCCAGCATTTT
D: .; J: TRBJ1-2; length: 13; size: .; V: TRBV29-1; CDR3: CSVEADINYGYTF; DNA: TGCAGCGTTGAGGCGGATATAAACTATGGCTACACCTTC
D: .; J: TRBJ1-4; length: 14; size: .; V: TRBV6-5; CDR3: CASSYSPGYEKLFF; DNA: TGTGCCAGCAGTTACTCGCCAGGATATGAAAAACTGTTTTTT
D: .; J: TRBJ1-1; length: 16; size: .; V: TRBV28; CDR3: CASSSHRRWDLTEAFF; DNA: TGTGCCAGCAGTTCCCATCGGCGGTGGGATTTGACTGAAGCTTTCTTT
D: .; J: TRBJ2-3; length: 15; size: .; V: TRBV24-1; CDR3: CATSDLGYDTDTQYF; DNA: TGTGCCACCAGTGATTTGGGCTATGACACAGATACGCAGTATTTT
D: TRBD1; J: TRBJ1-2; length: 14; size: .; V: TRBV19; CDR3: CASSIGQGMRGYTF; DNA: TGTGCCAGTAGTATCGGACAGGGTATGCGTGGCTACACCTTC
D: .; J: TRBJ2-1; length: 13; size: .; V: TRBV5-1; CDR3: CASRPAENNEQFF; DNA: TGCGCCAGCCGCCCTGCAGAAAACAATGAGCAGTTCTTC
D: .; J: TRBJ1-5; length: 13; size: .; V: TRBV7-2; CDR3: CASSSQGFQPQHF; DNA: TGTGCCAGCAGCTCACAGGGATTTCAGCCCCAGCATTTT
D: .; J: TRBJ1-4; length: 15; size: once; V: TRBV6-1; CDR3: CASREATVYSEKLFF; DNA: TGTGCCAGCAGGGAAGCGACAGTATATAGTGAAAAACTGTTTTTT
D: TRBD1; J: TRBJ1-1; length: 19; size: .; V: TRBV23-1; CDR3: CASSPWAGGAVFRGTEAFF; DNA: TGCGCCAGCAGTCCCTGGGCAGGGGGCGCGGTATTTCGGGGCACTGAAGCTTTCTTT
D: TRBD1; J: TRBJ2-3; length: 15; size: .; V: TRBV29-1; CDR3: CSGKGTGGKPDTQYF; DNA: TGCAGCGGCAAAGGGACAGGGGGGAAGCCAGATACGCAGTATTTT
D: .; J: TRBJ2-7; length: 13; size: .; V: TRBV3-1/TRBV3-2; CDR3: CASSRGPSYEQYF; DNA: TGTGCCAGCAGCCGGGGTCCCTCCTACGAGCAGTACTTC
D: .; J: TRBJ1-2; length: 13; size: .; V: TRBV5-6; CDR3: CASSAGPVPGYTF; DNA: TGTGCCAGCAGCGCGGGCCCAGTTCCTGGCTACACCTTC
D: .; J: TRBJ1-1; length: 14; size: few; V: TRBV7-6; CDR3: CASSLSSGGTEAFF; DNA: TGTGCCAGCAGCTTAAGTTCCGGTGGCACTGAAGCTTTCTTT
D: TRBD1; J: TRBJ1-5; length: 15; size: .; V: TRBV5-5; CDR3: CASRSTGTENQPQHF; DNA: TGTGCCAGCAGATCCACCGGGACAGAAAATCAGCCCCAGCATTTT
D: .; J: TRBJ1-3; length: 14; size: .; V: TRBV5-4; CDR3: CASSSRSSGNTIYF; DNA: TGTGCCAGCAGCTCCCGCAGCTCTGGAAACACCATATATTTT
D: .; J: TRBJ2-1; length: 13; size: .; V: TRBV20-1; CDR3: CSASWGIRNEQFF; DNA: TGCAGTGCTAGTTGGGGCATAAGAAATGAGCAGTTCTTC
D: .; J: TRBJ1-4; length: 12; size: once; V: TRBV28; CDR3: CASSLFRGILFF; DNA: TGTGCCAGCAGTTTATTTCGGGGGATCCTGTTTTTT
D: TRBD1; J: TRBJ1-3; length: 14; size: .; V: TRBV7-8; CDR3: CASSFGTGGNTIYF; DNA: TGTGCCAGCAGTTTCGGGACAGGGGGAAACACCATATATTTT
D: TRBD2; J: TRBJ2-5; length: 18; size: .; V: TRBV7-8; CDR3: CASSLREGRERVTETQYF; DNA: TGTGCCAGCAGCTTAAGGGAGGGAAGGGAGAGAGTTACAGAGACCCAGTACTTC
D: .; J: TRBJ1-4; length: 16; size: .; V: TRBV7-2; CDR3: CASSPLGAGLGEKLFF; DNA: TGTGCCAGCAGCCCCCTGGGGGCGGGGTTAGGCGAAAAACTGTTTTTT
D: .; J: TRBJ1-6; length: 14; size: few; V: TRBV7-3; CDR3: CASSLIAPGSPLHF; DNA: TGTGCCAGCAGCTTAATCGCGCCGGGTTCACCCCTCCACTTT
D: TRBD2; J: TRBJ2-1; length: 14; size: .; V: TRBV24-1; CDR3: CATRRASGSNEQFF; DNA: TGTGCCACCAGGAGGGCTAGCGGGAGCAATGAGCAGTTCTTC
D: TRBD1; J: TRBJ2-2; length: 16; size: .; V: TRBV6-6; CDR3: CASRTGGLRNTGELFF; DNA: TGTGCCAGCAGAACAGGGGGACTTAGGAACACCGGGGAGCTGTTTTTT
D: .; J: TRBJ1-3; length: 14; size: .; V: TRBV5-1; CDR3: CASSLRGDGNTIYF; DNA: TGCGCCAGCTCCTTGCGGGGTGATGGAAACACCATATATTTT
D: TRBD1; J: TRBJ1-6; length: 13; size: .; V: TRBV12-3/TRBV12-4; CDR3: CASSTDRGSPLHF; DNA: TGTGCCAGCAGTACGGACAGGGGGTCACCCCTCCACTTT
D: .; J: TRBJ1-2; length: 13; size: few; V: TRBV12-3/TRBV12-4; CDR3: CASSLGVGYGYTF; DNA: TGTGCCAGCAGTTTAGGGGTTGGGTATGGCTACACCTTC
D: .; J: TRBJ1-6; length: 17; size: .; V: TRBV18; CDR3: CASSPIPGSSYNSPLHF; DNA: TGTGCCAGCTCACCAATTCCAGGGAGCTCCTATAATTCACCCCTCCACTTT
D: .; J: TRBJ1-1; length: 13; size: .; V: TRBV15; CDR3: CATSTGGFTEAFF; DNA: TGTGCCACCAGCACCGGGGGGTTCACTGAAGCTTTCTTT
D: .; J: TRBJ1-4; length: 14; size: .; V: TRBV4-1; CDR3: CASSPRALGEKLFF; DNA: TGCGCCAGCAGCCCCCGAGCCCTGGGGGAAAAACTGTTTTTT
D: TRBD1; J: TRBJ2-1; length: 16; size: .; V: TRBV24-1; CDR3: CATSDPRQGTEGEQFF; DNA: TGTGCCACCAGTGACCCCAGACAGGGAACCGAGGGTGAGCAGTTCTTC
D: .; J: TRBJ1-5; length: 19; size: .; V: TRBV7-3; CDR3: CASSLIWGSGRISNQPQHF; DNA: TGTGCCAGCAGCTTAATTTGGGGTTCGGGGAGAATTAGCAATCAGCCCCAGCATTTT
D: .; J: TRBJ1-2; length: 13; size: .; V: TRBV5-4; CDR3: CASSPGRIYGYTF; DNA: TGTGCCAGCAGCCCCGGACGGATCTATGGCTACACCTTC
D: .; J: TRBJ1-1; length: 13; size: .; V: TRBV11-2; CDR3: CASSSSLNTEAFF; DNA: TGTGCCAGCAGCTCCTCACTGAACACTGAAGCTTTCTTT
D: .; J: TRBJ2-6; length: 15; size: .; V: TRBV5-1; CDR3: CASSFGQVGGDVLTF; DNA: TGCGCCAGCAGCTTCGGACAGGTTGGAGGGGACGTCCTGACTTTC
D: TRBD1; J: TRBJ1-2; length: 17; size: .; V: TRBV28; CDR3: CASSLLYLVEGARGYTF; DNA: TGTGCCAGCAGTTTACTCTACCTCGTGGAGGGGGCGAGGGGCTACACCTTC